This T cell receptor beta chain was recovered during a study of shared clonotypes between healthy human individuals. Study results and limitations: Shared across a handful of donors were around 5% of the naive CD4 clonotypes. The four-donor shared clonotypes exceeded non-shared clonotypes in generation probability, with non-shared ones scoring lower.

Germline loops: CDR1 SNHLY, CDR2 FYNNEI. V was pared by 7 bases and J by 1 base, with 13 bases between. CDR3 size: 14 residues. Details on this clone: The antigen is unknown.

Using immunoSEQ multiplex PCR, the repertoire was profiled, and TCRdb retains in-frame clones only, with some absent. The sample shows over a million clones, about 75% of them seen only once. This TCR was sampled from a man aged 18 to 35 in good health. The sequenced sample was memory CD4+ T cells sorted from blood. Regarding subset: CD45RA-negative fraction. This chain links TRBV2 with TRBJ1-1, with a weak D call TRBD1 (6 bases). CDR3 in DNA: TGTGCCAGCATGTTTTTACAGGGGAACACTGAAGCTTTCTTT. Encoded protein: CASMFLQGNTEAFF.